This TCR beta chain was found in a study of CD8 T cells in ankylosing spondylitis. Overall study results and limits: Matched synovial fluid from ankylosing spondylitis patients was reported to be enriched for disease-linked clones. Seemingly characteristic of ankylosing spondylitis blood was a TCR beta motif consisting of under ten highly homologous variants. Clones linked to disease, bearing a CD8+ phenotype, were relatively rare in peripheral blood.

TCRdb processed the 5' RACE reads anew with MiXCR; each CDR3 protein has one entry. Altogether more than 250,000 distinct CDR3 sequences are present, approximately 8% being singletons, with the ten largest covering roughly 15%. This clonotype has ten or more counts. The antigen remains unidentified. V was trimmed by 6 bases and J by 3 bases, leaving 16 bases between them. CDR1 is DFQATT, CDR2 SNEGSKA, per germline (reference sequence). The CDR3 extends over 14 amino acids. V gene TRBV20-1 combines with J gene TRBJ2-3; D remains unclear. The sequencing input was blood, either unsorted or a sorted T cell fraction (not recorded which). The sequence was obtained from a male donor with ankylosing spondylitis. The CDR3, as DNA: TGCAGTGCCACCGAACGGAGACGGACAGATACGCAGTATTTT. This sequence encodes CSATERRRTDTQYF.